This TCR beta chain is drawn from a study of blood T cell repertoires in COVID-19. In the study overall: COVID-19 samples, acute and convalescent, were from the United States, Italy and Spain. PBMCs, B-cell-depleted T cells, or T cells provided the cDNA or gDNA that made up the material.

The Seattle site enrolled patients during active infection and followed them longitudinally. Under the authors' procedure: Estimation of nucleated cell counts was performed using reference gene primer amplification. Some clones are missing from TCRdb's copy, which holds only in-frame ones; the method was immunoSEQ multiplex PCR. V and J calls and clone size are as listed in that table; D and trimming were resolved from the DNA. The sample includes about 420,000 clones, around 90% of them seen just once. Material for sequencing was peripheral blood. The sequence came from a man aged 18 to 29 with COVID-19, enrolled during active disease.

The CDR3 nucleotides read TGTGCCAGCAGCGTAGGGGGAGGGAGAAACACTGAAGCTTTCTTT. Protein sequence: CASSVGGGRNTEAFF. The V call is TRBV9, the J call TRBJ1-1, with unresolved D. Germline V lookup: CDR1 SGDLS, CDR2 YYNGEE. V was clipped by 0 bases and J by 2 bases, with 11 bases between them. The CDR3 is 15 amino acids. Using reference TRBV9 and TRBJ1-1 for the parts outside the CDR3, the full variable domain is DSGVTQTPKHLITATGQRVTLRCSPRSGDLSVYWYQQSLDQGLQFLIQYYNGEERAKGNILERFSAQQFPDLHSELNLSSLELGDSALYFCASSVGGGRNTEAFFGQGTRLTVV.